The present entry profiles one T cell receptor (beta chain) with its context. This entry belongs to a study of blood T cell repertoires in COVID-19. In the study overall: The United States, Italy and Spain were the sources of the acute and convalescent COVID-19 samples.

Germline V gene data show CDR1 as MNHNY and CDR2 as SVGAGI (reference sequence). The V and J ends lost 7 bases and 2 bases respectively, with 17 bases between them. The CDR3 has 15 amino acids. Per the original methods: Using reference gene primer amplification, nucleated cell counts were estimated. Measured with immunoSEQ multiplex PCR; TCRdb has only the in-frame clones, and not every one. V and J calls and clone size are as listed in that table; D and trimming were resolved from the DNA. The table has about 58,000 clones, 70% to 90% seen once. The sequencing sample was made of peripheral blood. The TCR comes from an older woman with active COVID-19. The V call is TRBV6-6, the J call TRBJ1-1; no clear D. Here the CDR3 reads CASNWGFGLNTEAFF. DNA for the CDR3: TGTGCCAGCAACTGGGGATTCGGACTTAACACTGAAGCTTTCTTT.